The clone carrying this T cell receptor beta chain was picked up a small number of times. Its target is unknown. With 3 bases clipped from V and 4 bases from J, the junction kept 2 bases outside the gene matches. Per the germline V gene, CDR1 is LGHNA and CDR2 is YSLEER. This CDR3 contains 14 residues. The record originates from a study of identical twins. Overall study findings and caveats: Compared with models, monozygotic twins showed more out-of-frame TCR alpha sharing.

TCRdb called the 5' RACE reads again in MiXCR, with one record for every CDR3 protein. Of 650,000 to 750,000 distinct CDR3 sequences listed, less than 25% were seen once; the top ten hold about 4.5%. The data also belong to a second study, concerning T cells expressing NK-cell markers. That paper notes: Just one sequenced donor of eight was HCMV-seronegative, while seven were seropositive.

This receptor was identified in a woman younger than 30 in good health. The sequenced sample consisted of PBMCs. The chain links TRBV4-3 to TRBJ2-7; 11 bases map to TRBD2. CDR3 in amino acids: CASSHTSGSYEQYF. CDR3 coding DNA: TGCGCCAGCAGCCATACTAGCGGGAGTTACGAGCAGTACTTC.